This T cell receptor beta chain comes out of a study of T cells in Graves' hyperthyroidism and ophthalmopathy (dated by TCRdb to the late 2010s). Study-wide context: Peripheral blood samples were taken at the time of initial diagnosis, prior to any treatment. TCR V-J signatures able to tell the groups apart were searched for in a discovery cohort of 95 or so patients, of whom about 40 had Graves' ophthalmopathy and under 65 had stable Graves' hyperthyroidism. Prospective prediction of ophthalmopathy was tested in an independent validation cohort consisting of fewer than 20 hyperthyroidism patients and more than 15 patients who later progressed to ophthalmopathy. After sampling, hyperthyroidism patients received methimazole starting at 30 mg daily, and ophthalmopathy patients received high-dose intravenous methylprednisolone. The paper reports TCR Vbeta CDR3 sequencing of 135 peripheral blood samples: over 40 ophthalmopathy, about 75 hyperthyroidism and 17 progressor patients. The approximately 97 discovery patients were randomly divided into training and test sets at a 7:3 ratio. The study also compared thyroid tissue and blood T-cell repertoires from roughly 6 Graves' hyperthyroidism patients. What the work shows at the level of the full study, not this receptor alone: During validation, the model predicted progression to ophthalmopathy a median of approximately 6 months ahead of onset, with almost 71% sensitivity and almost 75% specificity. No statistical method was used to set the sample size in advance, and investigators knew the group allocation. A model built on a 13 V-J signature distinguished ophthalmopathy from stable hyperthyroidism, reaching 85% to 90% sensitivity and around 81% specificity in cross-validation and 80%/75% in testing. Most expanded thyroid clonotypes (frequency above 0.001) were also detected in blood, suggesting blood repertoires may reflect thyroid immune responses.

Stable Graves' hyperthyroidism was defined as the absence of progression to ophthalmopathy over 18 months of follow-up. Hyperthyroidism patients were newly diagnosed, with disease duration under 2 months, and aged 18 to 65 years. Exclusion was applied to patients with uncontrolled infections, other autoimmune diseases, pregnancy or lactation. Diagnoses were established on the basis of clinical symptoms, serum thyroxine and TRAb, thyroid ultrasound, and orbital computed tomography. PBMCs were isolated from 7.5 to 10 ml of fresh peripheral blood by Ficoll-Paque density gradient centrifugation. Total RNA was extracted using Trizol reagent, and RNA quality was assessed on an Agilent 2100 Bioanalyzer. The TCR beta CDR3 regions were amplified from RNA transcripts. The TCR CDR3 was subjected to a first round of RT-PCR using the HTBI primer set and the Qiagen OneStep RT-PCR kit. A second multiplex PCR round built the libraries, followed by size selection and purification. Sequencing of the libraries was done on an Illumina HiSeq2000 using paired-end 100 bp reads. Per the authors' processing: SOAPnuke was used to process the raw data, with reads discarded if the reads contained adapters or uncalled bases, had a mean Phred below 15, or lacked an exact constant-primer or identifier match. High-quality paired reads were merged with COPE v1.2.5, and unique nucleotide sequences were defined as clonotypes. MiTCR v1.1 was used to align the clonotypes against IMGT TRBV, TRBD and TRBJ reference segments. The analysis was restricted to V-J combinations with a frequency above 0.0001, which together covered about 99% of the repertoires. A TCS score was defined as the ratio between F50 (clonal expansion) and ExV (chaos), using BLOSUM62-based TCRdist between CDR3 peptides within each V-J. Welch's t-statistics and random forest reduced roughly 530 V-J features to fewer than 15, which were used in a naive Bayes classifier (R e1071). Clones were called with MiXCR by TCRdb after fastp trimmed the public reads at Q25, and only in-frame beta chains were retained. Each entry is one CDR3 protein sequence, shown with its most common DNA and genes. TCRdb's processing, not the authors' own work, is the source of the V and J calls. The sample contains 470,000 or so distinct CDR3 sequences, around 21% of them found a single time. 26% of the sample rests with the top ten.

This clonotype was seen many times. The antigen this receptor binds is unknown. Base qualities are not provided; no much larger clone lies one nucleotide away. V trim: 4 bases; J trim: 6 bases; unmatched bases: 3. CDR1 and CDR2 (SGHRS, YFSETQ) derive from the germline V gene. From the cysteine through the phenylalanine, the CDR3 covers 12 amino acids. Of all the DNA, just the CDR3 is kept, 36 bases in frame from base 1. Sequenced: blood. This TCR came from a man aged 18 to 30 with Graves' hyperthyroidism. This receptor chain uses TRBV5-1 and TRBJ1-2; 7 bases in the junction line up with TRBD1. The DNA sequence reads TGCGCCAGCAGCGAGACAGGGCATGGCTACACCTTC. The encoded protein is CASSETGHGYTF. This CDR3, with the reference TRBV5-1 and TRBJ1-2 proteins standing in past its ends, gives the full variable domain KAGVTQTPRYLIKTRGQQVTLSCSPISGHRSVSWYQQTPGQGLQFLFEYFSETQRNKGNFPGRFSGRQFSNSRSEMNVSTLELGDSALYLCASSETGHGYTFGSGTRLTVV.